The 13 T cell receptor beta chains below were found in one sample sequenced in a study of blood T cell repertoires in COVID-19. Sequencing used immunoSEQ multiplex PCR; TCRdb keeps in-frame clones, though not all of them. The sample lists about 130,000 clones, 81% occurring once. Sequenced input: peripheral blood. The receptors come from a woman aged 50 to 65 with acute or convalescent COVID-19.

Written as DNA, the CDR3 is TGTGCCAGCAGTGAAACAGCGAACACTGAAGCTTTCTTT. Its protein is CASSETANTEAFF. This chain connects TRBV6-4 to TRBJ1-1, with D unresolved. This CDR3 has 13 amino acids. The germline V gene has CDR1 MRHNA and CDR2 SNTAGT. Trimming shortened V by 3 bases and J by 1 base, and 6 bases separated the two germline ends.

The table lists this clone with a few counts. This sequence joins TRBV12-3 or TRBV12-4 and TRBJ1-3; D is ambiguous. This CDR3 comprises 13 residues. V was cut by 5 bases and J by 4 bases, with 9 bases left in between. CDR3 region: CASSRLSGNTIYF. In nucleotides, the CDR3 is TGTGCCAGCAGTCGACTCTCCGGAAACACCATATATTTT.

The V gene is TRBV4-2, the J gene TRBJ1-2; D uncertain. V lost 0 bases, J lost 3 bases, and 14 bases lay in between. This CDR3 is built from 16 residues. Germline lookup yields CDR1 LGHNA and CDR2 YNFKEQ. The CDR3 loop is CASSQDRGIWDYGYTF. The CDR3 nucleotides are TGTGCCAGCAGCCAAGATCGAGGGATCTGGGACTATGGCTACACCTTC.

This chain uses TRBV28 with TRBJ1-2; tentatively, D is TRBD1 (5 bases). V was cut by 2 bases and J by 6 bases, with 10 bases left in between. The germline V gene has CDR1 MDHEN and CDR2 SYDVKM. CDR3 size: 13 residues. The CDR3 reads CASSLVGVDGYTF. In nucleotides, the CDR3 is TGTGCCAGCAGTTTAGTAGGGGTGGATGGCTACACCTTC.

The CDR3: CASYGAGGTGELFF. DNA of the CDR3: TGTGCCAGCTACGGAGCGGGGGGTACCGGGGAGCTGTTTTTT. The V and J genes are TRBV14 and TRBJ2-2, with 9 bases fitting TRBD2. The ends lost 8 bases at V and 5 bases at J; junction bases unmatched: 6. Looked up from germline, CDR1 is SGHDN and CDR2 is FVKESK. This CDR3 comprises 14 residues.

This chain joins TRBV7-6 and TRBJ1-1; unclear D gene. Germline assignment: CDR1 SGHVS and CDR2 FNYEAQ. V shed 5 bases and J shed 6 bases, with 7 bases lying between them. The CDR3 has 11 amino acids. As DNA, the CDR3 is TGTGCCAGCAGCAGGAGTCCTGAAGCTTTCTTT. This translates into CASSRSPEAFF.

The DNA of the CDR3 is TGTGCCAGCAGCCAGGACAGGGCCACTGAAGCTTTCTTT. This gives the protein CASSQDRATEAFF. V is TRBV11-2 and J is TRBJ1-1; TRBD1 matches at 8 bases. Germline CDR1 reads SGHAT; CDR2 reads FQNNGV. Germline trimming cut 5 bases from V and 4 bases from J; bases unmatched to any gene: 3. This CDR3 region has 13 residues.

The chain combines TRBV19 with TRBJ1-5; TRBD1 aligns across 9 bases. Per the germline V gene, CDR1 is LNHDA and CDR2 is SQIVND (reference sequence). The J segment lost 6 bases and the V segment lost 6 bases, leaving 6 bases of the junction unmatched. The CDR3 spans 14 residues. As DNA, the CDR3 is TGTGCCAGTAGGACAGGGGGAGGTGGTCAGCCCCAGCATTTT. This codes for CASRTGGGGQPQHF.

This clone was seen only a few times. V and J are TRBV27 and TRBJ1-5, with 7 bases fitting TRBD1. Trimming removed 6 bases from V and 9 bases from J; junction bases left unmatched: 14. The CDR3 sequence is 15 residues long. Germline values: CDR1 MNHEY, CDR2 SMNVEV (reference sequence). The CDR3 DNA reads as TGTGCCAGCAGGAAGGGACAGCCCGGGGTTTGGCCCCAGCATTTT. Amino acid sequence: CASRKGQPGVWPQHF.

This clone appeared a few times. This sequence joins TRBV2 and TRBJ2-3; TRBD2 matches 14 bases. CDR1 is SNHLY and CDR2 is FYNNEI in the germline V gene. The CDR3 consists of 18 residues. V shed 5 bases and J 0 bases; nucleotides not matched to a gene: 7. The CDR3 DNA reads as TGTGCCAGCAGTCGGACTAGCGGGGGGACCATGAGCACAGATACGCAGTATTTT. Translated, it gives CASSRTSGGTMSTDTQYF.

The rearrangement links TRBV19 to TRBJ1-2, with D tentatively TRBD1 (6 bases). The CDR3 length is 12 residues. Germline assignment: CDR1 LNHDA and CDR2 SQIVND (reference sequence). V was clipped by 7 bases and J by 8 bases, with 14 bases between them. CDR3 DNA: TGTGCCAGTACCCCCGGGGGGCGCGGCTACACCTTC. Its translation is CASTPGGRGYTF.

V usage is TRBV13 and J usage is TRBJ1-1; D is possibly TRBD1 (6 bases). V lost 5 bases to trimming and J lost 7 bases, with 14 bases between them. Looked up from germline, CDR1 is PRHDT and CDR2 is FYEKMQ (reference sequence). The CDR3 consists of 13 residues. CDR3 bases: TGTGCCAGCAGCCCGGGACAAATACTTGAAGCTTTCTTT. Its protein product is CASSPGQILEAFF.

The CDR3 coding sequence is TGTGCCAGCAGCCTTGGACTAGCGGGAGGGCCTGGGGAGACCCAGTACTTC. Amino acid sequence: CASSLGLAGGPGETQYF. The chain employs TRBV9 and TRBJ2-5; 15 nucleotides align to TRBD2. This CDR3 has 17 residues. Trimming took 4 bases from V and 5 from J; bases not matched to a gene: 9. Germline V CDR1 and CDR2: SGDLS, YYNGEE.